The 27 T cell receptor beta chains listed next were all sequenced from one sample in a study of OX40 agonist ivuxolimab in advanced cancers. Produced via immunoSEQ multiplex PCR; TCRdb's table is partial and in-frame only. The sample has 85,000 to 90,000 clones, 85% to 90% seen once. This sample comprised CD4+ or CD8+ T cells sorted from blood, obtained in a trial of the OX40 agonist ivuxolimab. The receptor source for this set is an adult with an advanced solid tumor such as melanoma, head and neck, liver or kidney cancer.

V gene TRBV7-9 combines with J gene TRBJ1-1; no definite D call. CDR1 is SEHNR, CDR2 FQNEAQ, per germline (reference sequence). V gave up 3 bases and J gave up 0 bases, with 5 bases separating them. The CDR3 is made up of 13 amino acids. The CDR3: CASSFIVNTEAFF. The CDR3 region has the DNA TGTGCCAGCAGCTTTATCGTGAACACTGAAGCTTTCTTT.

The chain carries TRBV6-6 and TRBJ1-1; weak D call: TRBD1 (5 bases). V lost 4 bases to trimming and J lost 9 bases, with 24 bases between them. The CDR3 has 16 residues. The germline gives CDR1 MNHNY, CDR2 SVGAGI (reference sequence). DNA of the CDR3: TGTGCCAGCAGTTGCTCAGGGACTCGGGGAGATCTTCAAGCTTTCTTT. This gives the protein CASSCSGTRGDLQAFF.

The rearrangement links TRBV2 to TRBJ2-7; 7 nucleotides agree with TRBD1. Per germline, CDR1 SNHLY and CDR2 FYNNEI. After removal of 5 bases from V and 4 bases from J, the junction contained 5 bases not matched to a gene. The CDR3 is made up of 13 amino acids. CDR3 protein: CASSQLTGYEQYV. The CDR3 nucleotides are TGTGCCAGCAGTCAACTGACAGGGTACGAGCAGTACGTC.

The rearrangement uses TRBV30 and TRBJ2-7; D unresolved. V lost 4 bases to trimming and J lost 2 bases, with 12 bases between them. This CDR3 spans 13 amino acids. Germline V gene lookup returns CDR1 GTSNPN and CDR2 SVGIG (reference sequence). CDR3 in amino acids: CAWTPDATYEQYF. CDR3 nucleotides: TGTGCCTGGACCCCGGACGCAACCTACGAGCAGTACTTC.

The chain has TRBV5-1 and TRBJ2-2; no firm D call. The CDR3 sequence is 15 residues long. The germline V and J ends were trimmed by 2 bases and 3 bases, with 11 bases remaining between them. Looked up from germline, CDR1 is SGHRS and CDR2 is YFSETQ. Here the CDR3 reads CASSFGRSDTGELFF. CDR3 nucleotide sequence: TGCGCCAGCAGCTTCGGCAGGTCGGACACCGGGGAGCTGTTTTTT.

This chain connects TRBV28 to TRBJ1-2, with D tentatively TRBD1 (6 bases). Germline loops: CDR1 MDHEN, CDR2 SYDVKM. V was clipped by 3 bases and J by 4 bases, with 15 bases between them. The CDR3 is 15 amino acids. CDR3 region: CASSLRGVRGYGYTF. The CDR3 DNA sequence: TGTGCCAGCAGTTTGAGGGGGGTTCGTGGCTATGGCTACACCTTC.

The chain has TRBV6-4 and TRBJ2-1, with 12 bases fitting TRBD2. The CDR3 extends over 19 amino acids. The V segment lost 3 bases and the J segment 0 bases; nucleotides outside the gene matches: 9. Germline assignment: CDR1 MRHNA and CDR2 SNTAGT. DNA for the CDR3: TGTGCCAGCAGTGAAAGACGGACTAGCGGGGTAAGCTCCTACAATGAGCAGTTCTTC. Encoded protein: CASSERRTSGVSSYNEQFF.

This clone occurred a few times. The rearrangement links TRBV10-3 to TRBJ1-2; D ambiguous. Germline CDR1 ENHRY, CDR2 SYGVKD. The CDR3 contains 15 residues. Between the trimmed V and J ends, which lost 0 bases and 2 bases, there was a span of 10 bases. CDR3 DNA: TGTGCCATCAGTGAGTCGGAACAGATGAACTATGGCTACACCTTC. It specifies CAISESEQMNYGYTF.

The chain employs TRBV6-6 and TRBJ2-7; D not certain. Germline V lookup: CDR1 MNHNY, CDR2 SVGAGI (reference sequence). V dropped 4 bases and J dropped 5 bases, with 21 bases sitting between them. This CDR3 has 16 residues. CDR3 nucleotide sequence: TGTGCCAGCAGTTCCGGGCCCGAAAACTTTGACGACGAGCAGTACTTC. It specifies CASSSGPENFDDEQYF.

The chain is built from TRBV30 and TRBJ2-3; the D gene is possibly TRBD1 (6 bases). Between the trimmed V and J ends, which lost 3 bases and 8 bases, there was a span of 18 bases. Germline assignment: CDR1 GTSNPN and CDR2 SVGIG (reference sequence). The CDR3 sequence is 14 residues long. This chain's CDR3 is CAWRAGAAAGTQYF. The CDR3 DNA reads as TGTGCCTGGAGGGCAGGGGCCGCGGCCGGTACGCAGTATTTT.

The J gene is TRBJ2-1, the V gene TRBV2, with a possible D match to TRBD1 (5 bases). Germline V gene data show CDR1 as SNHLY and CDR2 as FYNNEI. This CDR3 is built from 15 residues. V was trimmed by 7 bases and J by 9 bases, leaving 22 bases between them. The CDR3 sequence is CASNTGSRVYAEQFF. As DNA, the CDR3 is TGTGCCAGCAACACAGGCTCTCGCGTCTATGCTGAGCAGTTCTTC.

This clone occurred once. The rearrangement links TRBV11-3 to TRBJ1-5; perhaps TRBD1 as D (5 bases). The CDR3 extends over 16 amino acids. Trimming stripped 3 bases from V and 0 bases from J, with 12 bases between. Per germline, CDR1 SGHNT and CDR2 YENEEA. The CDR3 spells CASSFTRQPSNQPQHF. Written as DNA, the CDR3 is TGTGCCAGCAGCTTCACAAGACAGCCTAGCAATCAGCCCCAGCATTTT.

The CDR3 DNA sequence: TGCGCCAGCAGCCAAGTGGGCGGCCGGGGCTATGGCTACACCTTC. Translation: CASSQVGGRGYGYTF. The chain links TRBV4-3 to TRBJ1-2; no definite D call. Deletions cut 1 base from V and 4 bases from J, with 13 bases between. The CDR3 length is 15 residues. Looked up from germline, CDR1 is LGHNA and CDR2 is YSLEER.

The count of this clone is one. The CDR3 sequence: CAIPHDRGPGEKLFF. CDR3 DNA: TGTGCCATTCCCCATGACCGGGGACCAGGTGAAAAACTGTTTTTT. V and J are TRBV6-5 and TRBJ1-4; a weak D match, TRBD1 (5 bases). CDR1 is MNHEY and CDR2 is SVGAGI in the germline V gene. The CDR3 has 15 amino acids. Between the trimmed V and J ends, which lost 10 bases and 7 bases, there was a span of 22 bases.

The chain carries TRBV10-3 and TRBJ2-2; 8 positions match TRBD1. The CDR3 loop spans 14 amino acids. With 4 bases clipped from V and 4 bases from J, the junction kept 2 bases outside the gene matches. Germline V lookup: CDR1 ENHRY, CDR2 SYGVKD. DNA for the CDR3: TGTGCCATCAGTGGGCAGGGGGCCACCGGGGAGCTGTTTTTT. The encoded protein is CAISGQGATGELFF.

V and J are TRBV2 and TRBJ2-2, with 9 nucleotides matching TRBD1. Germline values: CDR1 SNHLY, CDR2 FYNNEI. The J segment lost 2 bases and the V segment lost 8 bases, leaving 6 bases of the junction unmatched. The CDR3 spans 15 residues. In nucleotides, the CDR3 is TGTGCCAGCGCGTCGGGACAGGGAAACACCGGGGAGCTGTTTTTT. Translating gives CASASGQGNTGELFF.

The chain employs TRBV11-2 and TRBJ1-1; D unresolved. This CDR3 contains 17 residues. The germline CDR1 and CDR2 sequences are SGHAT and FQNNGV. V was shortened by 0 bases and J by 1 base, with 15 bases between the two germline ends. In DNA, the CDR3 is TGTGCCAGCAGCTTAGATGGTTGGCGGGCAGCGAACACTGAAGCTTTCTTT. Amino acid sequence: CASSLDGWRAANTEAFF.

The CDR3 spells CASSLEISKNIQYF. For the CDR3, the DNA is TGTGCCAGCAGCTTAGAGATAAGCAAAAACATTCAGTACTTC. The rearrangement joins TRBV7-8 to TRBJ2-4, with D unclear. V lost 1 base to trimming and J lost 3 bases, with 7 bases between them. This CDR3 comprises 14 residues. Germline assignment: CDR1 SGHVS and CDR2 FQNEAQ.

This clone showed up just once. The V gene is TRBV12-5, the J gene TRBJ2-7, with TRBD1 matching 11 bases. From germline, CDR1 is LGHNT and CDR2 FRNRAP. The CDR3 covers 16 residues. With 7 bases clipped from V and 5 bases from J, the junction kept 13 bases outside the gene matches. The CDR3 DNA follows: TGTGCTAGTGCTCATTCGGGACAGGGGGATACTGACGAGCAGTACTTC. The encoded protein is CASAHSGQGDTDEQYF.

The chain joins TRBV4-1 to TRBJ2-5; D unresolved. Trimming shortened V by 5 bases and J by 4 bases, and 8 bases separated the two germline ends. Germline CDR1 MGHRA, CDR2 YSYEKL. CDR3 length: 12 residues. The CDR3 is CASSNPRETQYF. The DNA of the CDR3 is TGCGCCAGCAGCAATCCACGAGAGACCCAGTACTTC.

This rearrangement joins TRBV19 to TRBJ1-2; D not resolved. This CDR3 is built from 13 residues. Germline lookup yields CDR1 LNHDA and CDR2 SQIVND (reference sequence). Trimming pared 6 bases from V and 5 bases from J, leaving 13 bases between. The CDR3 region has the DNA TGTGCCAGTAGGGGCCCTCTGAGGTATGGCTACACCTTC. Translating it yields CASRGPLRYGYTF. The variable domain in full, completed from reference TRBV19 and TRBJ1-2, reads DGGITQSPKYLFRKEGQNVTLSCEQNLNHDAMYWYRQDPGQGLRLIYYSQIVNDFQKGDIAEGYSVSREKKESFPLTVTSAQKNPTAFYLCASRGPLRYGYTFGSGTRLTVV.

This chain uses TRBV21-1 with TRBJ2-3. TRBV21-1 is designated a pseudogene. There are 20 residues in the CDR3. CDR3 in DNA: TGTGCCAGCAGTCGGGGACAGCGGGATGATAAGGGGATTAAAGCAGATACGCAGTATTTT. Protein product: CASSRGQRDDKGIKADTQYF.

The rearrangement joins TRBV4-2 to TRBJ2-3; D is ambiguous. From germline, CDR1 is LGHNA and CDR2 YNFKEQ. The V end was cut by 7 bases, the J end by 2 bases, with 16 bases between. The CDR3 is 15 residues long. CDR3 in amino acids: CASTHGGVLTDTQYF. The CDR3 nucleotides read TGTGCCAGCACCCACGGTGGGGTGCTCACAGATACGCAGTATTTT.

The chain joins TRBV15 to TRBJ2-5; D perhaps matches TRBD1 (6 bases). The CDR3 consists of 14 residues. Germline V gives CDR1 LNHNV, CDR2 YYDKDF (reference sequence). V lost 3 bases, J lost 5 bases, and 13 bases lay in between. CDR3 sequence reads: CATSRSGTYETQYF. The CDR3 nucleotides are TGTGCCACCAGCAGGTCAGGGACATACGAGACCCAGTACTTC.

The J gene is TRBJ2-1, the V gene TRBV5-1, with TRBD2 matching over 9 bases. This CDR3 has 17 residues. Germline assignment: CDR1 SGHRS and CDR2 YFSETQ. V was clipped by 0 bases and J by 4 bases; unmatched bases: 8. Here the CDR3 DNA reads TGCGCCAGCAGCTTGGAGGGTAGCGGGAGTGGGTACAATGAGCAGTTCTTC. Protein: CASSLEGSGSGYNEQFF.

V is TRBV13 and J is TRBJ1-4; 7 bases fit TRBD1. This CDR3 is built from 15 residues. The ends lost 2 bases at V and 5 bases at J; junction bases unmatched: 5. The V gene's germline CDR1 is PRHDT and CDR2 FYEKMQ (reference sequence). The CDR3 coding sequence is TGTGCCAGCAGCTTACGGACAGGTCGAAATGAAAAACTGTTTTTT. The encoded protein is CASSLRTGRNEKLFF.

The chain links TRBV28 to TRBJ1-1; possibly TRBD1 for D (6 bases). The germline V and J ends were trimmed by 11 bases and 0 bases, with 19 bases remaining between them. The CDR3 loop spans 15 amino acids. Germline lookup yields CDR1 MDHEN and CDR2 SYDVKM. CDR3 loop: CALTKWGGLNTEAFF. The CDR3 DNA sequence: TGTGCCTTAACAAAGTGGGGGGGCTTGAACACTGAAGCTTTCTTT.